This entry features one T cell receptor beta chain sequence. What it recognizes is unknown. Each sample had two DNA replicates, about 0.52 ug blood or 1.5 ug tissue. The data were produced by immunoSEQ multiplex PCR, yet TCRdb's version contains in-frame clones alone and is incomplete. The sample contains 4,500 to 6,500 clones, about three quarters of which appear only once. This sample is part of a study of early stage breast cancer tumors. Overall study results and limits: Functional markers like CD4, CD8 and FOXP3 were missed in bulk sequencing.

Each tumor contributed about 17-50 mg of diced tissue. Sequenced: breast tumor tissue. The TCR was taken from a person in their 60s with breast cancer.

CDR3 nucleotide sequence: TGTGCCAGCAGCATTAAGGGGCTGGGGAACTATGGCTACACCTTC. It translates to CASSIKGLGNYGYTF. The chain joins TRBV5-4 to TRBJ1-2, with D perhaps TRBD1 (5 bases). The germline CDR1 and CDR2 sequences are SGHNT and YYREEE (reference sequence). V gave up 4 bases and J gave up 2 bases, with 15 bases separating them. CDR3 size: 15 residues.